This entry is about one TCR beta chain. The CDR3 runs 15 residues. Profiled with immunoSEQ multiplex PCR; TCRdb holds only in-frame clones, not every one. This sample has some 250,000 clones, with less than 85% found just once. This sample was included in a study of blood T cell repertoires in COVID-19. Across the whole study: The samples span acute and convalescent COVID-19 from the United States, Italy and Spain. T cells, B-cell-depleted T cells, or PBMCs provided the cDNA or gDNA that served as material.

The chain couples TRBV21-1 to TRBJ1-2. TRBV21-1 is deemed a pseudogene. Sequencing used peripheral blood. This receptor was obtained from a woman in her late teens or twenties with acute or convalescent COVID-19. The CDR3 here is CAPRREGTTNYGYTF. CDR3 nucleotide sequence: TGTGCCCCCAGACGGGAGGGGACAACGAACTATGGCTACACCTTC.